This T cell receptor beta chain was sequenced during a study of blood T cell repertoires in COVID-19. In the study overall: Collection of acute and convalescent COVID-19 samples took place in the United States, Italy and Spain. Sources were T cells, B-cell-depleted T cells, or PBMCs; the material itself was cDNA or gDNA.

Using immunoSEQ multiplex PCR, the repertoire was profiled, and TCRdb retains in-frame clones only, with some absent. The sample includes 160,000 or so clones, roughly nine tenths of them seen just once. What was sequenced was peripheral blood. This sequence originates from a man aged 55 to 70 with active or convalescent COVID-19.

The CDR3 DNA is TGTGCCAGCAGCTTGGCATTAACGACAGGGGGAGGCTATGGCTACACCTTC. Its translation is CASSLALTTGGGYGYTF. The rearrangement links TRBV5-4 to TRBJ1-2; 9 positions match TRBD1. The ends lost 0 bases at V and 4 bases at J; junction bases unmatched: 10. The CDR3 is 17 amino acids. CDR1 is SGHNT, CDR2 YYREEE, per germline (reference sequence).